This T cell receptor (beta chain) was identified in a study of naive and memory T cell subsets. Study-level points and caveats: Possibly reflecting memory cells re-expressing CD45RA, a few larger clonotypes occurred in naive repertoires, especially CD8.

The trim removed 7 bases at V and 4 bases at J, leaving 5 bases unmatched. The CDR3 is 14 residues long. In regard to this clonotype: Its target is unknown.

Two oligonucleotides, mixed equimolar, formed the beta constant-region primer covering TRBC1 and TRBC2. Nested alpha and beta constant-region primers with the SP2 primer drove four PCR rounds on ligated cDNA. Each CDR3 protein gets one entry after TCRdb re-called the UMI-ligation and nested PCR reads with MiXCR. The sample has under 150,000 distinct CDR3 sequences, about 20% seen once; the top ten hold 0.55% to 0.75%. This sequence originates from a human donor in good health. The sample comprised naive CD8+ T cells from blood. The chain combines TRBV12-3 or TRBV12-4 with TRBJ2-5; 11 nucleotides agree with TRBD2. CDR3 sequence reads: CASTTSGRAETQYF. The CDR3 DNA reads TGTGCCAGCACCACTAGCGGGAGAGCAGAGACCCAGTACTTC.